Described below is a single TCR beta chain sequence and its context. Its antigen is as yet unknown. The entry originates in a study of cytomegalovirus exposure and HLA in healthy donors. Germline V CDR1 and CDR2: MNHEY, SMNVEV (reference sequence). The length of the CDR3 is 16 residues. After removal of 0 bases from V and 0 bases from J, the junction contained 5 bases not matched to a gene. Study-wide findings and caveats: Highest at DRB1 and lowest at HLA-C, TCR association rates differed among HLA loci in a later analysis.

It was with 60 Vbeta and 13 Jbeta primers that the PCR ran. Assay: immunoSEQ multiplex PCR; the TCRdb copy retains only in-frame clones and omits some. The sample carries over 250,000 clones, roughly 85% recorded once. The J gene is TRBJ2-7, the V gene TRBV27; 7 nucleotides align to TRBD1. Sequenced sample: PBMCs. This clonotype was obtained from a man aged 40-50 years in good health and CMV-seropositive. The CDR3 bases are TGTGCCAGCAGTTTATCGGGACAGTACTACTCCTACGAGCAGTACTTC. Translation gives CASSLSGQYYSYEQYF.